Presented here are 21 T cell receptor beta chains from one specimen sequenced in a study of technical replicates of blood from a few donors. Only in-frame clones appear in the TCRdb table, and some are missing; sequencing was by immunoSEQ multiplex PCR. The table lists 74,000 or so clones, about 93% of them singletons. Sample: T cells isolated from PBMCs. The receptors here all came from a human donor in good health.

The chain couples TRBV11-3 to TRBJ2-1; perhaps TRBD2 as D (5 bases). In germline, CDR1 is SGHNT, CDR2 YENEEA. Trimming left V 3 bases short and J 4 bases short, with 7 bases between. CDR3 length: 13 amino acids. The CDR3 loop is CASSFGGYNEQFF. CDR3 coding DNA: TGTGCCAGCAGCTTCGGAGGATACAATGAGCAGTTCTTC.

The CDR3 DNA reads as TGTGCCAGCAGCCAGGGAGGATCCTACAATGAGCAGTTCTTC. This translates into CASSQGGSYNEQFF. The gene calls are TRBV4-2 and TRBJ2-1; a possible D gene is TRBD2 (6 bases). CDR1 LGHNA and CDR2 YNFKEQ come from the germline V gene. The V gene lost 3 bases and the J gene lost 1 base, with 7 bases spanning the gap. There are 14 residues in the CDR3.

The chain joins TRBV2 to TRBJ1-5, with a weak D call TRBD1 (6 bases). Germline-derived CDR1 and CDR2 are SNHLY and FYNNEI. The V end was cut by 3 bases, the J end by 6 bases, with 12 bases between. The CDR3 consists of 14 residues. CDR3 sequence reads: CASSDLGASQPQHF. The DNA of the CDR3 is TGTGCCAGCAGTGACCTGGGGGCGAGTCAGCCCCAGCATTTT.

This chain links TRBV6-4 with TRBJ2-1; TRBD2 aligns across 7 bases. This CDR3 comprises 14 residues. The V and J ends lost 6 bases and 4 bases, in that order; junction bases with no gene match: 6. The V gene's germline CDR1 is MRHNA and CDR2 SNTAGT. The CDR3 DNA reads as TGTGCCAGCAGAAGTAGCGGGCTTTACAATGAGCAGTTCTTC. Translated: CASRSSGLYNEQFF.

CDR3 DNA: TGTGCCTGGGGGCGAACCCGACAGGGAATTTACAATGAGCAGTTCTTC. It encodes CAWGRTRQGIYNEQFF. V usage is TRBV30 and J usage is TRBJ2-1; 7 bases map to TRBD1. Trimming removed 5 bases from V and 4 bases from J; junction bases left unmatched: 14. CDR1 is GTSNPN, CDR2 SVGIG, per germline (reference sequence). The CDR3 contains 16 residues.

This CDR3 is CASSYLQGFYEQYF. CDR3 DNA: TGTGCCAGCAGTTACCTGCAGGGTTTCTACGAGCAGTACTTC. The chain has TRBV6-5 and TRBJ2-7, with D tentatively TRBD1 (5 bases). The CDR3 is made up of 14 amino acids. The V gene lost 2 bases and the J gene lost 3 bases, with 11 bases spanning the gap. Germline CDR1 reads MNHEY; CDR2 reads SVGAGI.

V and J are TRBV28 and TRBJ1-4; TRBD1 matches at 7 bases. V shed 9 bases and J 4 bases; nucleotides not matched to a gene: 8. The germline CDR1 and CDR2 sequences are MDHEN and SYDVKM. CDR3 length: 14 residues. For the CDR3, the DNA is TGTGCCAGTATAGGGGGCGATGGTAATGAAAAACTGTTTTTT. Translated, it gives CASIGGDGNEKLFF. The full variable domain, with the rest looked up from reference TRBV28 and TRBJ1-4, is DVKVTQSSRYLVKRTGEKVFLECVQDMDHENMFWYRQDPGLGLRLIYFSYDVKMKEKGDIPEGYSVSREKKERFSLILESASTNQTSMYLCASIGGDGNEKLFFGSGTQLSVL.

The rearrangement links TRBV5-1 to TRBJ1-2; 9 positions match TRBD1. The germline V gene encodes CDR1 SGHRS and CDR2 YFSETQ. This CDR3 spans 14 amino acids. V trimming: 3 bases; J trimming: 4 bases; junction bases outside the gene matches: 4. The CDR3 nucleotides are TGCGCCAGCAGCTCAACAGGGGGCAGCTATGGCTACACCTTC. Protein sequence: CASSSTGGSYGYTF.

This chain links TRBV7-2 with TRBJ2-7; 9 nucleotides align to TRBD1. Trimming cost V 0 bases and J 6 bases; bases outside gene matches: 9. The length of the CDR3 is 16 residues. CDR1 is SGHTA and CDR2 is FQGNSA in the germline V gene. CDR3 DNA: TGTGCCAGCAGCTTAGCGTCGGGACAGGGTTCGTCCGAGCAGTACTTC. Translation gives CASSLASGQGSSEQYF.

This sequence joins TRBV6-1 and TRBJ2-7, with TRBD1 as a possible D gene (6 bases). Per germline, CDR1 MNHNS and CDR2 SASEGT. The ends were cut back, 6 bases at V and 0 bases at J, with 12 bases in the middle. The CDR3 extends over 14 amino acids. The CDR3: CASRPGQLSYEQYF. The DNA for the CDR3 is TGTGCCAGCAGACCCGGACAGCTCTCCTACGAGCAGTACTTC.

The V and J genes are TRBV9 and TRBJ2-1, with a tentative D call TRBD2 (6 bases). This CDR3 contains 15 residues. The germline V gene has CDR1 SGDLS and CDR2 YYNGEE. Trimming removed 6 bases from V and 0 bases from J, with 13 bases in between. CDR3 amino acids: CASTYDGSSYNEQFF. DNA of the CDR3: TGTGCCAGCACCTATGACGGGAGCTCCTACAATGAGCAGTTCTTC.

V usage is TRBV2 and J usage is TRBJ2-7, with 8 positions matching TRBD1. This CDR3 is 14 amino acids long. Trimming cost V 5 bases and J 7 bases; bases outside gene matches: 10. Germline CDR1 SNHLY, CDR2 FYNNEI. The CDR3 DNA reads as TGTGCCAGCAGTCCCGACAGGGGCGCGGTAGAGCAGTACTTC. It yields the protein CASSPDRGAVEQYF.

The genes are TRBV15 and TRBJ2-7; a possible D gene is TRBD1 (5 bases). V lost 8 bases and J lost 1, with 9 bases in between. Germline CDR1 is LNHNV and CDR2 is YYDKDF (reference sequence). The CDR3 contains 12 residues. CDR3 coding DNA: TGTGCCACCCCAGGGCGGTCCTACGAGCAGTACTTC. Amino acids: CATPGRSYEQYF.

The gene calls are TRBV9 and TRBJ1-1, with a possible D match to TRBD1 (5 bases). Germline values: CDR1 SGDLS, CDR2 YYNGEE. V lost 0 bases to trimming and J lost 5 bases, with 8 bases between them. The CDR3 sequence is 13 residues long. CDR3 nucleotide sequence: TGTGCCAGCAGCGTAGAAGGGGCTACTGAAGCTTTCTTT. Its translation is CASSVEGATEAFF.

V is TRBV7-9 and J is TRBJ1-1; D is perhaps TRBD1 (6 bases). Germline-derived CDR1 and CDR2 are SEHNR and FQNEAQ (reference sequence). Trimming left V 2 bases short and J 7 bases short, with 8 bases between. The CDR3 is 12 amino acids. CDR3 bases: TGTGCCAGCAGCTTATACAGGGTTGAAGCTTTCTTT. Amino acid sequence: CASSLYRVEAFF.

The genes are TRBV11-3 and TRBJ1-1; D is ambiguous. Germline V gene sequence: CDR1 SGHNT, CDR2 YENEEA. The CDR3 is made up of 13 amino acids. With 0 bases removed from V and 11 bases from J, the gap between germline ends came to 13 bases. The CDR3 is CASSLDLTRYAFF. CDR3 DNA: TGTGCCAGCAGCTTAGATCTTACCAGGTACGCTTTCTTT.

The chain has TRBV6-5 and TRBJ2-7, with D tentatively TRBD1 (5 bases). In germline, CDR1 is MNHEY, CDR2 SVGAGI. The ends were cut back, 5 bases at V and 1 base at J, with 9 bases in the middle. The CDR3 consists of 13 residues. CDR3 DNA sequence: TGTGCCAGCAGTCCGGACACTTCCTACGAGCAGTACTTC. As protein: CASSPDTSYEQYF.

The chain couples TRBV14 to TRBJ1-1; D may be TRBD1 (5 bases). This CDR3 contains 16 residues. The germline CDR1 and CDR2 sequences are SGHDN and FVKESK. Between the trimmed V and J ends, which lost 0 bases and 4 bases, there was a span of 15 bases. CDR3 in DNA: TGTGCCAGCAGCCAAGATGGGAAGGGGTGGGTCACTGAAGCTTTCTTT. The encoded protein is CASSQDGKGWVTEAFF.

V usage is TRBV27 and J usage is TRBJ2-3; 8 nucleotides line up with TRBD2. The CDR3 contains 15 residues. J lost 7 bases, V lost 2 bases, and 8 bases had no gene match. Germline V gene data show CDR1 as MNHEY and CDR2 as SMNVEV (reference sequence). As DNA, the CDR3 is TGTGCCAGCAGTTTAGGCCCCGGGAGGGCCAATACGCAGTATTTT. It specifies CASSLGPGRANTQYF.

The CDR3 DNA sequence: TGTGCCAGCCAAGGGGGGGAAGAGACCCAGTACTTC. Translation: CASQGGEETQYF. The V and J genes are TRBV14 and TRBJ2-5, with D tentatively TRBD2 (7 bases). CDR3 length: 12 amino acids. V was cut by 8 bases and J by 3 bases, with 10 bases left in between. CDR1 and CDR2 from the germline V gene are SGHDN and FVKESK.

The J gene is TRBJ1-5, the V gene TRBV11-2; unclear D gene. The CDR3 totals 14 residues. V lost 5 bases to trimming and J lost 6 bases, with 14 bases between them. The germline V gene has CDR1 SGHAT and CDR2 FQNNGV. The CDR3 sequence is CASSSVGTAQPQHF. CDR3 bases: TGTGCCAGCAGCAGTGTTGGCACCGCTCAGCCCCAGCATTTT.